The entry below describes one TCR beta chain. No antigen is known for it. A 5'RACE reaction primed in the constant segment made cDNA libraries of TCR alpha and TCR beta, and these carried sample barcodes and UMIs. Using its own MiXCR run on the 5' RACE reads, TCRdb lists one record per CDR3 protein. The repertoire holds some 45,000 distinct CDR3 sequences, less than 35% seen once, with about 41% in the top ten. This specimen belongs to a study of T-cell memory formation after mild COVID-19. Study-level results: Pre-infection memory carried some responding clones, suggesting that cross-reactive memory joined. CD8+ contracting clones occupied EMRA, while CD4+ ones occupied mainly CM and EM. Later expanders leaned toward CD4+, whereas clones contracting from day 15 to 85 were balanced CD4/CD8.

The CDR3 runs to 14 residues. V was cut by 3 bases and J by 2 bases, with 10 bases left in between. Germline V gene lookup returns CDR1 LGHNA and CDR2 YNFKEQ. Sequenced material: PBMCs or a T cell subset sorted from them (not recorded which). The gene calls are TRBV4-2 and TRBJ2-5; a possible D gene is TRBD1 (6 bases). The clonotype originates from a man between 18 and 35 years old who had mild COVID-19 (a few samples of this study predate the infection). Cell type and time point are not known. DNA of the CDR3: TGTGCCAGCAGCCATGAGGGGGTACAAGAGACCCAGTACTTC. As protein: CASSHEGVQETQYF.